The clone carrying this T cell receptor (beta chain) was found a few times. Antigen: not known. A read error may produce the germline difference seen at one junction end. Germline CDR1 and CDR2: DFQATT and SNEGSKA (reference sequence). CDR3 size: 13 residues. TCRdb passed the reads through MiXCR, listing each CDR3 protein once. Altogether 200,000 to 250,000 distinct CDR3 sequences are present, about 20% being singletons, with the ten largest covering about 20%. The data derive from a study of T cell repertoires in cytomegalovirus infection. Study summary: CMV infection plus the matching HLA type was flagged by public TCR beta signatures.

Findings and caveats of the study: People with CMV and the relevant HLA were identified by cumulative public TCR beta family frequency. The response measured ex vivo was dominated by TCR beta clonotypes (HLA-C-restricted and CMV-specific).

The sample taken for sequencing was CD8+ T cells from PBMCs. V gene TRBV20-1 combines with J gene TRBJ1-2; 7 positions agree with TRBD1. This TCR was recovered from a human donor in good health (CMV status not recorded). Some clones in this sample may be carry-over from other donors' samples. The CDR3 bases are TGCAGTGCAAGAGACAGGGCTGACTATGGCTACACCTTC. Amino acid sequence: CSARDRADYGYTF.